These T cell receptor beta chains were read from a single sample in a study of blood T cell repertoires in COVID-19. Assay used: immunoSEQ multiplex PCR; TCRdb lists only in-frame clones, some missing. This table holds roughly 300,000 clones, 80% to 95% found once. Material: peripheral blood. The receptors stem from a woman aged 25 to 39 with COVID-19, enrolled during active disease. The CDR3 runs from the conserved cysteine through the conserved F or W. The D gene is left open where the match is weak. The listing skips clone size in some rows; elsewhere it reads once, few, many or a size class.

V: TRBV30
size: NA
J: TRBJ2-1
D: NA
DNA: TGTGCCTGGAGTGTCAGACTTCAATTTTCCTACAATGAGCAGTTCTTC
CDR3: CAWSVRLQFSYNEQFF

V: TRBV30
size: NA
J: TRBJ1-6
D: NA
DNA: TGTGCCTGGAGTGTCCTAACCGGGATCGGAGGGTCACCCCTCCACTTT
CDR3: CAWSVLTGIGGSPLHF

V: TRBV29-1
size: NA
J: TRBJ2-3
D: NA
DNA: TGCAGCCCCGATCCCAGAAGCACAGATACGCAGTATTTT
CDR3: CSPDPRSTDTQYF

V: TRBV28
size: NA
J: TRBJ2-3
D: TRBD1
DNA: TGTGCCAGCACTAGACTGGACAGGAGCACAGATACGCAGTATTTT
CDR3: CASTRLDRSTDTQYF

V: TRBV7-2
size: few
J: TRBJ2-7
D: NA
DNA: TGTGCCAGCAGCTTAGGGGACTTCTCCTACGAGCAGTACTTC
CDR3: CASSLGDFSYEQYF

V: TRBV30
size: NA
J: TRBJ1-6
D: NA
DNA: TGTGCCTGGGCGCTAGGGGGTGCTTATTCACCCCTCCACTTT
CDR3: CAWALGGAYSPLHF

V: TRBV10-1
size: NA
J: TRBJ2-3
D: NA
DNA: TGCGCCAGCAGTACGGGATTTCGAGGAGATACGCAGTATTTT
CDR3: CASSTGFRGDTQYF

V: TRBV9
size: NA
J: TRBJ1-2
D: NA
DNA: TGTGCCAGCAGCGTAGCCTTAGTGGGCTCGGGGGGCTACACCTTC
CDR3: CASSVALVGSGGYTF

V: TRBV9
size: once
J: TRBJ2-7
D: TRBD2
DNA: TGTGCCAGCAGCGTAGACGCGGGAGAGTACGAGCAGTACTTC
CDR3: CASSVDAGEYEQYF

V: TRBV30
size: NA
J: TRBJ1-1
D: NA
DNA: TGTGCCTGGACCTCTGGGGGACTAATGAACACTGAAGCTTTCTTT
CDR3: CAWTSGGLMNTEAFF

V: TRBV27
size: NA
J: TRBJ1-1
D: TRBD1
DNA: TGTGCCAGCAGTTTAAGGACAGGAATGAACACTGAAGCTTTCTTT
CDR3: CASSLRTGMNTEAFF

V: TRBV5-8
size: NA
J: TRBJ2-1
D: TRBD2
DNA: TGTGCCAGCAGCTGGGGTCGTGGTAGCGGGAGGATCTACAATGAGCAGTTCTTC
CDR3: CASSWGRGSGRIYNEQFF

V: TRBV5-1
size: NA
J: TRBJ1-6
D: TRBD1
DNA: TGCGCCAGCAGCGCCGGGACAGGGCACTCACCCCTCCACTTT
CDR3: CASSAGTGHSPLHF

V: TRBV2
size: NA
J: TRBJ1-4
D: NA
DNA: TGTGCCAGCAGGGACTACGCTGGACGGGTGGCTGATGAAAAACTGTTTTTT
CDR3: CASRDYAGRVADEKLFF

V: TRBV28
size: NA
J: TRBJ1-2
D: NA
DNA: TGTGCCAGCAGTTTAGGTTATAGTAACTATGGCTACACCTTC
CDR3: CASSLGYSNYGYTF

V: TRBV7-9
size: NA
J: TRBJ1-1
D: NA
DNA: TGTGCCAGCAGCTTAGTGGCGGATACTGAAGCTTTCTTT
CDR3: CASSLVADTEAFF

V: TRBV4-2
size: NA
J: TRBJ2-7
D: TRBD1
DNA: TGTGCCAGCAGCCGAGCCGGGACAGGGTCCCACGAGCAGTACTTC
CDR3: CASSRAGTGSHEQYF

V: TRBV28
size: NA
J: TRBJ1-6
D: NA
DNA: TGTGCCAGCAGTTTAAGCCTCTATAATTCACCCCTCCACTTT
CDR3: CASSLSLYNSPLHF

V: TRBV10-1
size: NA
J: TRBJ2-7
D: NA
DNA: TGCGCCAGCAGCCCTCGAGACAGGTACGAGCAGTACTTC
CDR3: CASSPRDRYEQYF

V: TRBV7-9
size: NA
J: TRBJ1-3
D: NA
DNA: TGTGCCAGCAGCCGACAGACCGACTCTGGAAACACCATATATTTT
CDR3: CASSRQTDSGNTIYF

V: TRBV7-9
size: NA
J: TRBJ1-1
D: NA
DNA: TGTGCCAGCAGCTTACAGAGACTTAACACTGAAGCTTTCTTT
CDR3: CASSLQRLNTEAFF

V: TRBV28
size: NA
J: TRBJ2-1
D: TRBD1
DNA: TGTGCCAGCAGCTCCCCGACAGGGTCCTACAATGAGCAGTTCTTC
CDR3: CASSSPTGSYNEQFF

V: TRBV11-1
size: NA
J: TRBJ1-1
D: TRBD1
DNA: TGTGCCAGCAGCTCCACAGGGGGTTGGAACACTGAAGCTTTCTTT
CDR3: CASSSTGGWNTEAFF

V: TRBV10-1
size: NA
J: TRBJ2-7
D: TRBD2
DNA: TGCGCCAGCAGTGAAAGATTAGCGGGAAAAAACGAGCAGTACTTC
CDR3: CASSERLAGKNEQYF

V: TRBV6-5
size: NA
J: TRBJ2-1
D: TRBD2
DNA: TGTGCCAGCAGGGAGGGATCTAGCGGGAATGAGCAGTTCTTC
CDR3: CASREGSSGNEQFF

V: TRBV7-8
size: NA
J: TRBJ1-5
D: TRBD1
DNA: TGTGCCAGCAGCTCCAGACAGGGCGCAGTGGTCAATCAGCCCCAGCATTTT
CDR3: CASSSRQGAVVNQPQHF

V: TRBV5-1
size: NA
J: TRBJ2-5
D: TRBD1
DNA: TGCGCCAGCAGCTTTTCCGGGACAGCTCAAGAGACCCAGTACTTC
CDR3: CASSFSGTAQETQYF

V: TRBV24-1
size: NA
J: TRBJ2-7
D: TRBD1
DNA: TGTGCCGCCCGGGACAGATACTACGAGCAGTACTTC
CDR3: CAARDRYYEQYF

V: TRBV9
size: NA
J: TRBJ1-3
D: NA
DNA: TGTGCCAGCAGCGCCCAAAGCGCATCTGGAAACACCATATATTTT
CDR3: CASSAQSASGNTIYF

V: TRBV2
size: NA
J: TRBJ2-7
D: TRBD2
DNA: TGTGCCAGCAGTGACCTAGCGGGAGCCAACGAGCAGTACTTC
CDR3: CASSDLAGANEQYF

V: TRBV2
size: once
J: TRBJ2-7
D: NA
DNA: TGTGCCAGCAGGGACTACTACGAGCAGTACTTC
CDR3: CASRDYYEQYF

V: TRBV14
size: NA
J: TRBJ1-5
D: NA
DNA: TGTGCCAGCAGCCAGCCAGGGGCCCAATATAGCAATCAGCCCCAGCATTTT
CDR3: CASSQPGAQYSNQPQHF

V: TRBV6-5
size: once
J: TRBJ2-7
D: NA
DNA: TGTGCCAGCAGTCACAGTTATTTTTACGAGCAGTACTTC
CDR3: CASSHSYFYEQYF

V: TRBV6-5
size: NA
J: TRBJ2-2
D: TRBD2
DNA: TGTGCCAGCAGTCAGACCCGGGAGGGGGCCGGGGAGCTGTTTTTT
CDR3: CASSQTREGAGELFF

V: TRBV20-1
size: NA
J: TRBJ2-1
D: TRBD2
DNA: TGCAGTGCTAGTCCCCCCCAAGGGACTAGCAACAATGAGCAGTTCTTC
CDR3: CSASPPQGTSNNEQFF

V: TRBV30
size: once
J: TRBJ1-4
D: NA
DNA: TGTGCCTGGAGCTGGACAGCTAATGAAAAACTGTTTTTT
CDR3: CAWSWTANEKLFF

V: TRBV2
size: NA
J: TRBJ2-1
D: TRBD2
DNA: TGTGCCAGCAGTGAAGAGGGCCTAGCGGGAGGGCGAAGCAATGAGCAGTTCTTC
CDR3: CASSEEGLAGGRSNEQFF

V: TRBV6-2/TRBV6-3
size: NA
J: TRBJ2-3
D: NA
DNA: TGTGCCAGCAGTAGATGGATAAGGGGGTCAGATACGCAGTATTTT
CDR3: CASSRWIRGSDTQYF

V: TRBV18
size: once
J: TRBJ1-1
D: NA
DNA: TGTGCCAGCTCACCACAAGGGGGGAACACTGAAGCTTTCTTT
CDR3: CASSPQGGNTEAFF

V: TRBV6-2/TRBV6-3
size: NA
J: TRBJ1-5
D: TRBD1
DNA: TGTGCCAGCAGTCAGGACAGGGTAAATCAGCCCCAGCATTTT
CDR3: CASSQDRVNQPQHF

V: TRBV19
size: once
J: TRBJ1-4
D: TRBD1
DNA: TGTGCCAGTAGATACATGACAGGGATGGACGATGAAAAACTGTTTTTT
CDR3: CASRYMTGMDDEKLFF

V: TRBV5-1
size: NA
J: TRBJ2-7
D: TRBD2
DNA: TGCGCCAGCAGCTTCTCCGGGACTAGCTACGAGCAGTACTTC
CDR3: CASSFSGTSYEQYF

V: TRBV21-1
size: NA
J: TRBJ2-1
D: NA
DNA: TGTGCCAGCAGCAAACAACGTCTAGCGGGAGGACTCAATGAGCAGTTCTTC
CDR3: CASSKQRLAGGLNEQFF

V: TRBV4-1
size: NA
J: TRBJ2-1
D: NA
DNA: TGCGCCAGCAGCCAAGTATTAAATTCCTACAATGAGCAGTTCTTC
CDR3: CASSQVLNSYNEQFF

V: TRBV4-1
size: few
J: TRBJ1-2
D: TRBD1
DNA: TGCGCCAGCAGCCACCGGACAGGGGCCGGATATGGCTACACCTTC
CDR3: CASSHRTGAGYGYTF

V: TRBV2
size: once
J: TRBJ1-2
D: NA
DNA: TGTGCCAGCAGTGAAGTTCAGGGGATACTTGCTTGGGGCTACACCTTC
CDR3: CASSEVQGILAWGYTF

V: TRBV18
size: NA
J: TRBJ1-2
D: TRBD1
DNA: TGTGCCAGCTCACCACGTGACAGGGGTTGGGGCTACACCTTC
CDR3: CASSPRDRGWGYTF

V: TRBV5-4
size: NA
J: TRBJ2-5
D: TRBD2
DNA: TGTGCCAGCAGCTTGGCCAGCGGGAGGGGAGAGACCCAGTACTTC
CDR3: CASSLASGRGETQYF

V: TRBV6-2/TRBV6-3
size: NA
J: TRBJ2-4
D: TRBD1
DNA: TGTGCCAGCAGTACCGGGACAGGGGGAAACATTCAGTACTTC
CDR3: CASSTGTGGNIQYF

V: TRBV13
size: NA
J: TRBJ2-7
D: NA
DNA: TGTGCCAGCAGCCATAAGTTGACCTCGGGAGAGCAGTACTTC
CDR3: CASSHKLTSGEQYF

V: TRBV28
size: NA
J: TRBJ1-6
D: NA
DNA: TGTGCCAGCAGTCCCTGGCGCGGGGTAGGTAGTCCCCTCCACTTT
CDR3: CASSPWRGVGSPLHF

V: TRBV7-8
size: once
J: TRBJ2-6
D: TRBD1
DNA: TGTGCCAGCAGCTTTACAGGGGCAGGGGCCAACGTCCTGACTTTC
CDR3: CASSFTGAGANVLTF